Shown below are 2 T cell receptor beta chains from a single sample sequenced in a study of blood T cell repertoires in COVID-19. Clones were read by immunoSEQ multiplex PCR, and TCRdb kept only the in-frame ones, dropping some. The sample shows about 90,000 clones, 90% to 95% of them seen only once. The sample taken for sequencing was peripheral blood. The receptor set was obtained from a human donor with active COVID-19. The donor label of this sample is uncertain.

The rearrangement uses TRBV19 and TRBJ1-6; a weak D match, TRBD1 (5 bases). The CDR3 contains 15 residues. V lost 4 bases and J lost 7, with 14 bases in between. Germline assignment: CDR1 LNHDA and CDR2 SQIVND (reference sequence). CDR3 sequence reads: CASSTRPDTNSPLHF. The CDR3 DNA follows: TGTGCCAGTAGTACCCGTCCGGACACGAATTCACCCCTCCACTTT.

The CDR3 DNA reads TGTGCCAGCAGCTTTTTACAGGGCGGTGGGGAGACCCAGTACTTC. This encodes CASSFLQGGGETQYF. The chain links TRBV7-9 to TRBJ2-5; D may be TRBD1 (6 bases). CDR3 length: 15 amino acids. Trimming cost V 3 bases and J 5 bases, with 16 bases left between them. Germline CDR1 reads SEHNR; CDR2 reads FQNEAQ (reference sequence). Full variable domain (missing parts from reference TRBV7-9 and TRBJ2-5): DTGVSQNPRHKITKRGQNVTFRCDPISEHNRLYWYRQTLGQGPEFLTYFQNEAQLEKSRLLSDRFSAERPKGSFSTLEIQRTEQGDSAMYLCASSFLQGGGETQYFGPGTRLLVL.